This T cell receptor beta chain was sequenced for a study of blood T cell repertoires in COVID-19. This clone has at least ten counts. In germline, CDR1 is MNHEY, CDR2 SVGAGI. V dropped 5 bases and J dropped 0; count of bases not matched to a gene: 2. The CDR3 totals 15 residues. TCRdb keeps only in-frame clones here, not all; method: immunoSEQ multiplex PCR. The table has 65,000 to 75,000 clones, 75% to 85% seen once. The rearrangement links TRBV6-5 to TRBJ2-7, with TRBD2 matching over 12 bases. Sequenced input: peripheral blood. The receptor comes from a man older than 75 with acute or convalescent COVID-19. CDR3 in amino acids: CASSKTSGSSYEQYF. The CDR3 DNA follows: TGTGCCAGCAGTAAGACTAGCGGGAGCTCCTACGAGCAGTACTTC.